Sequencing of this T cell receptor beta chain was carried out in a study of blood T cell repertoires in COVID-19. Only in-frame clones appear in the TCRdb table, and some are missing; sequencing was by immunoSEQ multiplex PCR. This sample carries approximately 190,000 clones, about four fifths of them seen once, and the ten largest clones take approximately 8%. V was cut by 6 bases and J by 7 bases, with 9 bases left in between. This CDR3 has 12 amino acids. The V gene is TRBV12-3 or TRBV12-4, the J gene TRBJ2-2; tentatively, D is TRBD1 (5 bases). The sequence derives from a woman aged 60-70 years with COVID-19, enrolled during active disease. The sample consisted of peripheral blood. The CDR3 is CASSIGVGELFF. CDR3 coding DNA: TGTGCCAGCAGCATAGGGGTCGGGGAGCTGTTTTTT.